These 7 T cell receptor beta chains were sequenced from one sample in a study of blood T cells in healthy people across ages. It was with a sample-barcoded 5' primer and a J-beta primer mix that a second PCR of roughly 7 to 11 cycles was run. Via MiXCR, TCRdb re-called the 5' RACE reads, giving one row per CDR3 protein. The profile shows approximately 670,000 distinct CDR3 sequences, about 43% of them singletons. Sequenced sample: blood. The receptors stem from a man at least 80 years old in good health.

As regards this clonotype: This may be a read error, as it is one base from a much larger clone. The chain has TRBV29-1 and TRBJ2-4; TRBD2 is a possible D gene (6 bases). With 3 bases removed from V and 3 bases from J, the gap between germline ends came to 12 bases. In germline, CDR1 is SQVTM, CDR2 ANQGSEA. CDR3 length equals 14 residues. Here the CDR3 reads CSVEQGGDKNIQYF. CDR3 DNA sequence: TGCAGCGTTGAGCAGGGAGGCGACAAAAACATTCAGTACTTC.

This clonotype has only a few counts. The chain has TRBV4-2 and TRBJ2-4; a weak D match, TRBD2 (5 bases). The CDR3 totals 13 residues. Deletions cut 0 bases from V and 8 bases from J, with 8 bases between. CDR1 is LGHNA and CDR2 is YNFKEQ in the germline V gene. CDR3 coding DNA: TGTGCCAGCAGCCAAGAACTAGTAGACATTCAGTACTTC. Its protein product is CASSQELVDIQYF.

The rearrangement joins TRBV20-1 to TRBJ2-7, with 9 bases fitting TRBD2. V gave up 3 bases and J gave up 0 bases; unmatched junction bases: 0. The CDR3 is made up of 13 amino acids. The germline CDR1 and CDR2 sequences are DFQATT and SNEGSKA (reference sequence). The CDR3 here is CSARRGGSYEQYF. In DNA, the CDR3 is TGCAGTGCTAGGCGGGGGGGCTCCTACGAGCAGTACTTC.

V usage is TRBV20-1 and J usage is TRBJ1-4, with TRBD1 matching over 7 bases. CDR1 is DFQATT and CDR2 is SNEGSKA in the germline V gene (reference sequence). The junction had 10 bases not matched to a gene; V was cut back by 4 bases and J by 5 bases. The CDR3 consists of 15 residues. CDR3 region: CSATWGTATNEKLFF. CDR3 nucleotides: TGCAGTGCTACCTGGGGGACAGCGACGAATGAAAAACTGTTTTTT.

This clonotype was picked up a small number of times. The chain has TRBV7-9 and TRBJ2-7, with D unclear. The CDR3 loop spans 12 amino acids. Germline CDR1 is SEHNR and CDR2 is FQNEAQ (reference sequence). The V and J ends lost 3 bases and 4 bases respectively, with 7 bases between them. The CDR3 sequence: CASSFTPYEQYF. The DNA for the CDR3 is TGTGCCAGCAGCTTTACGCCGTACGAGCAGTACTTC.

Only a few counts were recorded for this clonotype. The gene calls are TRBV20-1 and TRBJ2-7; TRBD2 agrees at 10 bases. The CDR3 spans 16 residues. The ends lost 5 bases at V and 7 bases at J; junction bases unmatched: 17. Germline CDR1 DFQATT, CDR2 SNEGSKA (reference sequence). The CDR3 region has the DNA TGCAGTGCTCCCCAATTAGCGGGAGGATCGCACAATGAGCAGTACTTC. Translating gives CSAPQLAGGSHNEQYF.

This chain links TRBV4-3 with TRBJ2-3; 12 bases match TRBD2. V was clipped by 6 bases and J by 3 bases; unmatched bases: 7. This CDR3 is 16 amino acids long. CDR1 and CDR2 from the germline V gene are LGHNA and YSLEER. CDR3 coding DNA: TGCGCCAGCAGTCGTCTAGCGGGGGGGCGAACAGATACGCAGTATTTT. This encodes CASSRLAGGRTDTQYF.